This TCR beta chain was observed in a study of blood T cell repertoires in COVID-19. Trimming cost V 5 bases and J 5 bases; bases outside gene matches: 7. In germline, CDR1 is SGHVS, CDR2 FNYEAQ. The CDR3 is made up of 14 amino acids. The repertoire was sequenced with immunoSEQ multiplex PCR; TCRdb's copy has only in-frame clones and lacks some. The top ten clones hold 13% to 15% of a sample with 50,000 to 75,000 clones, 78% of them seen once. Seattle cases were enrolled at active infection and followed longitudinally. Sequencing was performed on peripheral blood. The chain is built from TRBV7-6 and TRBJ2-5; 8 bases agree with TRBD2. The sequence came from a man in his fifties or sixties with COVID-19, enrolled during active disease. Here the CDR3 DNA reads TGTGCCAGCAGCGCCAGCGGGGGTTATGAGACCCAGTACTTC. Its protein product is CASSASGGYETQYF. Variable domain in full (rest from reference TRBV7-6 and TRBJ2-5): GAGVSQSPRYKVTKRGQDVALRCDPISGHVSLYWYRQALGQGPEFLTYFNYEAQQDKSGLPNDRFSAERPEGSISTLTIQRTEQRDSAMYRCASSASGGYETQYFGPGTRLLVL.